Below are 20 T cell receptor beta chains sequenced from a single sample in a study of blood T cell repertoires in COVID-19. Clones were sequenced by immunoSEQ multiplex PCR, and TCRdb holds only the in-frame ones, with some missing. In the table there are 260,000 or so clones, about 91% of which are singletons. The specimen was PBMCs or T cells enriched from blood (not recorded which). The receptor source for this set is a woman aged 40 to 49 with acute COVID-19.

The chain employs TRBV6-5 and TRBJ2-5; 14 positions match TRBD2. The germline CDR1 and CDR2 sequences are MNHEY and SVGAGI. Unmatched junction bases numbered 4, after V lost 2 bases and J lost 5 bases. The CDR3 has 16 amino acids. In DNA form, the CDR3 reads TGTGCCAGCAGTTACCGGGGGACTAGCGGGAGTGAGACCCAGTACTTC. Translation gives CASSYRGTSGSETQYF.

V is TRBV12-3 or TRBV12-4 and J is TRBJ2-4, with D hard to call. V shed 2 bases and J shed 10 bases, with 12 bases lying between them. This CDR3 region has 13 residues. The CDR3 region has the DNA TGTGCCAGCAGTTTAACCCTGCTTCAGATTCAGTACTTC. This codes for CASSLTLLQIQYF.

This chain links TRBV19 with TRBJ2-7; 7 nucleotides match TRBD2. CDR1 and CDR2 from the germline V gene are LNHDA and SQIVND (reference sequence). The CDR3 consists of 14 residues. V gave up 5 bases and J gave up 1 base; unmatched junction bases: 5. CDR3: CASSLAESSYEQYF. CDR3 in DNA: TGTGCCAGTAGTCTAGCGGAGAGTTCCTACGAGCAGTACTTC.

The chain recombines TRBV5-1 with TRBJ2-3; 7 nucleotides match TRBD2. V was pared by 1 base and J by 1 base, with 6 bases of the junction left unmatched. The length of the CDR3 is 16 residues. The germline gives CDR1 SGHRS, CDR2 YFSETQ. The CDR3 DNA is TGCGCCAGCAGCTTGCAAGCGGGGTCGGGCACAGATACGCAGTATTTT. It translates to CASSLQAGSGTDTQYF.

The rearrangement links TRBV27 to TRBJ2-7; 8 nucleotides agree with TRBD2. The CDR3 spans 15 residues. CDR1 and CDR2 (germline): MNHEY, SMNVEV (reference sequence). V lost 6 bases to trimming and J lost 2 bases; unmatched junction nucleotides: 9. The CDR3 bases are TGTGCCAGCAGCACCGCGGGTAGCGGGGCCTACGAGCAGTACTTC. Protein sequence: CASSTAGSGAYEQYF.

The rearrangement joins TRBV30 to TRBJ1-5; TRBD1 aligns across 9 bases. This CDR3 contains 14 residues. Losses at the gene ends were 5 bases for V and 0 bases for J; bases not matched to a gene: 2. CDR1 GTSNPN and CDR2 SVGIG come from the germline V gene (reference sequence). This chain's CDR3 is CAWDRGGSNQPQHF. The CDR3 nucleotides read TGTGCCTGGGACAGGGGGGGTAGCAATCAGCCCCAGCATTTT.

V usage is TRBV18 and J usage is TRBJ2-3; D is undetermined. Between the trimmed V and J ends, which lost 2 bases and 0 bases, there was a span of 9 bases. The CDR3 is 15 residues long. The V gene's germline CDR1 is KGHSH and CDR2 LQKENI. This CDR3 reads CASSPAFASTDTQYF. The CDR3 DNA is TGTGCCAGCTCACCAGCTTTCGCGAGCACAGATACGCAGTATTTT.

The chain uses TRBV4-1 and TRBJ1-6; D is possibly TRBD1 (5 bases). Germline CDR1 and CDR2: MGHRA and YSYEKL. This CDR3 spans 17 amino acids. V was clipped by 0 bases and J by 4 bases, with 13 bases between them. The CDR3 sequence: CASSQDWADTYNSPLHF. CDR3 coding DNA: TGCGCCAGCAGCCAAGATTGGGCGGACACGTATAATTCACCCCTCCACTTT.

The rearrangement links TRBV24-1 to TRBJ2-2; 8 bases align to TRBD1. V lost 1 base and J lost 0; bases outside the gene matches: 15. The CDR3 consists of 21 residues. Germline-derived CDR1 and CDR2 are KGHDR and SFDVKD. This chain's CDR3 is CATSDFRNKKKTGANTGELFF. The CDR3 nucleotides read TGTGCCACCAGTGATTTCAGAAACAAGAAGAAGACAGGGGCGAACACCGGGGAGCTGTTTTTT.

The chain recombines TRBV5-6 with TRBJ1-5, with 7 bases matching TRBD1. This CDR3 spans 14 amino acids. Losses at the gene ends were 3 bases for V and 8 bases for J; bases not matched to a gene: 8. Germline V gene lookup returns CDR1 SGHDT and CDR2 YYEEEE. CDR3 region: CASSSLDRLEPQHF. CDR3 in DNA: TGTGCCAGCAGCTCCTTGGACAGGCTGGAGCCCCAGCATTTT.

This clone was recorded once. This rearrangement joins TRBV9 to TRBJ1-4; unclear D gene. V lost 0 bases and J 4 bases, leaving 13 bases between the germline ends. CDR1 SGDLS and CDR2 YYNGEE come from the germline V gene. The CDR3 contains 16 residues. This chain's CDR3 is CASSVGGAIINEKLFF. The CDR3, as DNA: TGTGCCAGCAGCGTAGGAGGAGCGATAATTAATGAAAAACTGTTTTTT.

This clone was picked up a small number of times. The V call is TRBV19, the J call TRBJ2-1; maybe TRBD2 (6 bases). V lost 9 bases to trimming and J lost 5 bases, with 17 bases between them. From germline, CDR1 is LNHDA and CDR2 SQIVND (reference sequence). The CDR3 totals 14 residues. CDR3 nucleotides: TGTGCCAGCTCTGCGGACTACTTAAACAATGAGCAGTTCTTC. It is translated as CASSADYLNNEQFF.

The chain couples TRBV7-3 to TRBJ2-7, with 10 bases identical to TRBD2. The CDR3 is 17 residues long. The V and J ends lost 2 bases and 4 bases, in that order; junction bases with no gene match: 11. Germline lookup yields CDR1 SGHTA and CDR2 FQGTGA. CDR3 nucleotides: TGTGCCAGCAGCTTACACAGCCCTAGCGGGAGTAGGTACGAGCAGTACTTC. Translated: CASSLHSPSGSRYEQYF.

The chain links TRBV19 to TRBJ1-2; no clear D gene. The CDR3 consists of 13 residues. Trimming cost V 0 bases and J 6 bases, with 8 bases left between them. Germline V gene lookup returns CDR1 LNHDA and CDR2 SQIVND (reference sequence). The CDR3 is CASSIDLSHGYTF. The DNA of the CDR3 is TGTGCCAGTAGTATAGATCTTTCCCATGGCTACACCTTC. The entire variable domain, with the rest obtained from reference TRBV19 and TRBJ1-2, is as follows: DGGITQSPKYLFRKEGQNVTLSCEQNLNHDAMYWYRQDPGQGLRLIYYSQIVNDFQKGDIAEGYSVSREKKESFPLTVTSAQKNPTAFYLCASSIDLSHGYTFGSGTRLTVV.

Written as DNA, the CDR3 is TGTGCCAGCAGCCAAGAGGGCGCGAGCGGGACAGGCCATGGCTACACCTTC. As protein: CASSQEGASGTGHGYTF. The chain recombines TRBV3-1 (or the pseudogene TRBV3-2) with TRBJ1-2; TRBD1 aligns across 8 bases. The junction had 12 bases not matched to a gene; V was cut back by 0 bases and J by 6 bases. The CDR3 consists of 17 residues. Germline CDR1 LGHDT, CDR2 YNNKEL (reference sequence).

The J gene is TRBJ1-2, the V gene TRBV19, with D unclear. This CDR3 has 13 amino acids. CDR1 is LNHDA and CDR2 is SQIVND in the germline V gene (reference sequence). Trimming left V 1 base short and J 8 bases short, with 11 bases between. The CDR3 bases are TGTGCCAGTAGTATAGCCACAACGCAGGGCTACACCTTC. This translates into CASSIATTQGYTF.

The chain employs TRBV28 and TRBJ2-7; D is undetermined. In germline, CDR1 is MDHEN, CDR2 SYDVKM. Trimming removed 4 bases from V and 2 bases from J, with 9 bases in between. There are 13 residues in the CDR3. The CDR3 coding sequence is TGTGCCAGCAGTTCTCCTAACGCCTACGAGCAGTACGTC. Encoded protein: CASSSPNAYEQYV.

The chain employs TRBV28 and TRBJ1-1, with 8 bases aligning to TRBD1. The ends lost 8 bases at V and 1 base at J; junction bases unmatched: 9. The germline gives CDR1 MDHEN, CDR2 SYDVKM. The CDR3 spans 15 residues. The chain's CDR3 is CASVWQGAQNTEAFF. In DNA, the CDR3 is TGTGCCAGCGTATGGCAGGGGGCTCAGAACACTGAAGCTTTCTTT.

This rearrangement joins TRBV5-8 to TRBJ2-2; possible D gene TRBD1, 5 bases. Trimming took off 4 bases at V and 3 bases at J, with 13 bases between the two ends. Germline CDR1 SGHTS, CDR2 YDEGEE. This CDR3 contains 15 residues. The CDR3 here is CASSTRDRHTGELFF. The CDR3 bases are TGTGCCAGCAGCACTCGCGACAGACACACCGGGGAGCTGTTTTTT.

This clone was recorded only once. The chain has TRBV27 and TRBJ1-2; D gene unclear. The length of the CDR3 is 12 residues. V lost 3 bases and J 4 bases, leaving 6 bases between the germline ends. Germline values: CDR1 MNHEY, CDR2 SMNVEV (reference sequence). CDR3 sequence (DNA): TGTGCCAGCAGTTTCCGAGGCTATGGCTACACCTTC. Its protein is CASSFRGYGYTF.